One sample yielded the 13 T cell receptor beta chains listed below, sequenced in a study of T cell responses to AZD1222 COVID-19 vaccine. TCRdb's copy holds only in-frame clones and misses some; the assay was immunoSEQ multiplex PCR. The data show 180,000 or so clones, around 94% seen once. The sequencing used peripheral blood, collected on day 0 of AZD1222 vaccination. The receptors were gathered from an adult in good health.

The J gene is TRBJ2-1, the V gene TRBV28; D is ambiguous. V dropped 3 bases and J dropped 5 bases, with 23 bases sitting between them. The CDR3 is 18 residues long. Looked up from germline, CDR1 is MDHEN and CDR2 is SYDVKM. CDR3 loop: CASSFPPDLRGLNNEQFF. The CDR3 DNA sequence: TGTGCCAGCAGTTTCCCCCCCGACCTCCGAGGCCTTAACAATGAGCAGTTCTTC.

This clone was counted once. The chain combines TRBV5-4 with TRBJ1-1; 12 bases fit TRBD1. Trimming at V came to 0 bases and at J to 4 bases, leaving 4 bases not matched to a gene. The CDR3 contains 16 residues. Germline CDR1 reads SGHNT; CDR2 reads YYREEE (reference sequence). CDR3 in DNA: TGTGCCAGCAGCTTGGCCGGGACAGGGGGCTTCACTGAAGCTTTCTTT. Encoded protein: CASSLAGTGGFTEAFF.

The chain's CDR3 is CASSGTYGNTIYF. The CDR3 region has the DNA TGTGCCAGCAGCGGGACTTATGGAAACACCATATATTTT. The genes are TRBV12-3 or TRBV12-4 and TRBJ1-3; TRBD1 might be the D (5 bases). The CDR3 is 13 amino acids. Deletions cut 6 bases from V and 3 bases from J, with 9 bases between.

The CDR3 sequence: CASKAGDYYEQYF. CDR3 bases: TGTGCCAGCAAAGCGGGGGACTACTACGAGCAGTACTTC. The chain joins TRBV6-5 to TRBJ2-7, with 8 bases lining up with TRBD2. The J segment lost 3 bases and the V segment lost 7 bases, leaving 5 bases of the junction unmatched. From germline, CDR1 is MNHEY and CDR2 SVGAGI. The CDR3 spans 13 residues.

The J gene is TRBJ2-3, the V gene TRBV4-1, with D uncertain. Germline V lookup: CDR1 MGHRA, CDR2 YSYEKL. V was clipped by 9 bases and J by 2 bases, with 15 bases between them. The CDR3 length is 14 residues. The CDR3 loop reads CARALLSYTDTQYF. DNA for the CDR3: TGCGCCAGGGCACTGCTATCGTACACAGATACGCAGTATTTT.

The rearrangement links TRBV7-7 to TRBJ2-1; tentatively, D is TRBD2 (7 bases). Trimming removed 8 bases at V and 2 bases at J, with 19 bases between. The CDR3 has 16 residues. Germline assignment: CDR1 SSHAT and CDR2 FNYEAQ (reference sequence). The CDR3 spells CASDTLGAGAYNEQFF. In nucleotides, the CDR3 is TGTGCCAGCGACACCCTGGGGGCGGGAGCCTACAATGAGCAGTTCTTC. Full variable domain (outside the CDR3, taken from reference TRBV7-7 and TRBJ2-1): GAGVSQSPRYKVTKRGQDVTLRCDPISSHATLYWYQQALGQGPEFLTYFNYEAQPDKSGLPSDRFSAERPEGSISTLTIQRTEQRDSAMYRCASDTLGAGAYNEQFFGPGTRLTVL.

The genes are TRBV11-2 and TRBJ2-1; D may be TRBD2 (6 bases). V lost 10 bases and J 6 bases, leaving 16 bases between the germline ends. The germline gives CDR1 SGHAT, CDR2 FQNNGV. This CDR3 has 13 residues. The CDR3 coding sequence is TGTGCCACACTAGGAGGGGTTTCCAATGAGCAGTTCTTC. It encodes CATLGGVSNEQFF.

The chain has TRBV2 and TRBJ2-1; D gene uncertain. CDR1 is SNHLY, CDR2 FYNNEI, per germline. CDR3 length: 16 residues. V lost 3 bases and J 5 bases, leaving 17 bases between the germline ends. CDR3 protein: CASSERSLRDDNEQFF. DNA for the CDR3: TGTGCCAGCAGTGAGCGTAGCCTCCGTGACGACAATGAGCAGTTCTTC.

The chain employs TRBV9 and TRBJ1-4; the D gene is possibly TRBD1 (5 bases). Germline values: CDR1 SGDLS, CDR2 YYNGEE. V lost 0 bases to trimming and J lost 8 bases, with 17 bases between them. CDR3 length: 16 amino acids. CDR3 in DNA: TGTGCCAGCAGCGTAGACGGGGACTCCAAGCGGGAAAAACTGTTTTTT. This codes for CASSVDGDSKREKLFF. The entire variable domain, with the rest obtained from reference TRBV9 and TRBJ1-4, is as follows: DSGVTQTPKHLITATGQRVTLRCSPRSGDLSVYWYQQSLDQGLQFLIQYYNGEERAKGNILERFSAQQFPDLHSELNLSSLELGDSALYFCASSVDGDSKREKLFFGSGTQLSVL.

This clone was recorded only once. The chain recombines TRBV7-9 with TRBJ2-1, with D perhaps TRBD2 (6 bases). Germline values: CDR1 SEHNR, CDR2 FQNEAQ (reference sequence). V lost 1 base to trimming and J lost 7 bases, with 8 bases between them. This CDR3 comprises 13 residues. CDR3 loop: CASSLVAGNEQFF. CDR3 nucleotide sequence: TGTGCCAGCAGCTTAGTTGCGGGAAATGAGCAGTTCTTC.

The chain combines TRBV4-2 with TRBJ1-1; no definite D call. This CDR3 is 17 amino acids long. From germline, CDR1 is LGHNA and CDR2 YNFKEQ. Trimming stripped 0 bases from V and 3 bases from J, with 17 bases between. The CDR3 DNA reads TGTGCCAGCAGCCAAGACGTGAGGATGAGGGCTGACACTGAAGCTTTCTTT. This translates into CASSQDVRMRADTEAFF.

The chain uses TRBV6-1 and TRBJ1-6; 8 nucleotides line up with TRBD1. This CDR3 spans 15 amino acids. Germline V gives CDR1 MNHNS, CDR2 SASEGT. V lost 2 bases to trimming and J lost 10 bases; unmatched junction nucleotides: 7. The CDR3 region has the DNA TGTGCCAGCAGTGAAATTAGGGCAGGGGGCTCACCCCTCCACTTT. Translation gives CASSEIRAGGSPLHF.

V and J are TRBV20-1 and TRBJ1-2; D gene unclear. The V and J ends lost 3 bases and 4 bases respectively, with 18 bases between them. In germline, CDR1 is DFQATT, CDR2 SNEGSKA (reference sequence). The CDR3 loop spans 15 amino acids. The CDR3 coding sequence is TGCAGTGCTAGTCTGGGCCAGGAGGTTGGCTATGGCTACACCTTC. This codes for CSASLGQEVGYGYTF.